Reported below is one TCR beta chain. The data stem from a study of shared clonotypes between healthy human individuals. The CDR3 length is 14 residues. CDR1 is SGHKS, CDR2 YYEKEE, per germline (reference sequence). The germline V and J ends were trimmed by 5 bases and 5 bases, with 17 bases remaining between them. Data came from immunoSEQ multiplex PCR; TCRdb stores just in-frame clones and leaves some out. The sample records approximately 980,000 clones, approximately 80% being singletons. The chain combines TRBV5-5 with TRBJ2-7, with D possibly called TRBD1 or TRBD2 (6 bases each). The sequence derives from a man between 18 and 29 years old in good health. Input material: memory CD4+ T cells sorted from blood. Subset of the sample: CD45RA-negative fraction. CDR3 sequence (DNA): TGTGCCAGCAGACGAAATGTTGGGGGGCACGAGCAGTACTTC. Amino acid sequence: CASRRNVGGHEQYF. Combining the CDR3 with reference TRBV5-5 and TRBJ2-7 gives the whole variable domain DAGVTQSPTHLIKTRGQQVTLRCSPISGHKSVSWYQQVLGQGPQFIFQYYEKEERGRGNFPDRFSARQFPNYSSELNVNALLLGDSALYLCASRRNVGGHEQYFGPGTRLTVT.